This is a list of T cell receptor beta chains from one sample in a study of CD8+ T cells in alopecia areata. TCRdb's table, derived via immunoSEQ multiplex PCR, lists solely in-frame clones and lacks some. In the table there are more than 85,000 clones, around 44% of which are singletons. The sample taken for sequencing was CD4+ T cells sorted from blood. The receptors were sampled from a human donor with alopecia areata. CDR3s include the opening cysteine and the closing phenylalanine or tryptophan. D genes are given only for firm matches. Not every row has a clone size; where given, it reads once, few, many or a size class.

J gene: TRBJ2-1; D gene: -; V gene: TRBV29-1; clone size: -; CDR3 DNA: TGCAGCGTTGAAGACACTGATCAGCTTAATGTGCAGTTCTTC; CDR3 protein: CSVEDTDQLNVQFF
J gene: TRBJ2-7; D gene: TRBD2; V gene: TRBV6-5; clone size: -; CDR3 DNA: TGTGCCAGCAGCCTGACTAGCGGGACCTACGAGCAGTACTTC; CDR3 protein: CASSLTSGTYEQYF
J gene: TRBJ2-7; D gene: -; V gene: TRBV27; clone size: -; CDR3 DNA: TGTGCCAGCAGAGAAAATGGCCCCTACGAGCAGTACTTC; CDR3 protein: CASRENGPYEQYF
J gene: TRBJ2-5; D gene: -; V gene: TRBV29-1; clone size: -; CDR3 DNA: TGCAGCGTTGTAGTATCGGGGGTCCAGGAGACCCAGTACTTC; CDR3 protein: CSVVVSGVQETQYF
J gene: TRBJ2-7; D gene: -; V gene: TRBV30; clone size: -; CDR3 DNA: TGTGCCTGGAGTCTTTCGGCCTACGAGCAGTACTTC; CDR3 protein: CAWSLSAYEQYF
J gene: TRBJ2-1; D gene: -; V gene: TRBV5-1; clone size: once; CDR3 DNA: TGCGCCAGCAGCCCTCGCTCGTGGCGGTTCTTC; CDR3 protein: CASSPRSWRFF
J gene: TRBJ2-5; D gene: TRBD1; V gene: TRBV5-1; clone size: -; CDR3 DNA: TGCGCCAGCACTCCGGACAGGGCGAACCAAGAGACCCAGTACTTC; CDR3 protein: CASTPDRANQETQYF
J gene: TRBJ2-1; D gene: TRBD2; V gene: TRBV2; clone size: -; CDR3 DNA: TGTGCCAGCAGTCCCCAGCGGGGGGGCCTCAATGAGCAGTTCTTC; CDR3 protein: CASSPQRGGLNEQFF
J gene: TRBJ2-1; D gene: TRBD2; V gene: TRBV5-4; clone size: -; CDR3 DNA: TGTGCCAGCAGCTCCCCAACGTATGGGACTAGCAGCAACAATGAGCAGTTCTTC; CDR3 protein: CASSSPTYGTSSNNEQFF
J gene: TRBJ2-3; D gene: -; V gene: TRBV29-1; clone size: -; CDR3 DNA: TGCAGCGTGGTACGGAAAGGGGGCACAGATACGCAGTATTTT; CDR3 protein: CSVVRKGGTDTQYF
J gene: TRBJ1-5; D gene: TRBD1; V gene: TRBV29-1; clone size: -; CDR3 DNA: TGCAGCGTGGCGGGACAGGATCAGCCCCAGCATTTT; CDR3 protein: CSVAGQDQPQHF
J gene: TRBJ2-5; D gene: -; V gene: TRBV29-1; clone size: few; CDR3 DNA: TGCAGCGTTGAGGAAGCGCCCCAAGAGACCCAGTACTTC; CDR3 protein: CSVEEAPQETQYF
J gene: TRBJ1-1; D gene: -; V gene: TRBV7-2; clone size: -; CDR3 DNA: TGTGCCAGCAGCTTGGGCAGCCTGGGCACTGAAGCTTTCTTT; CDR3 protein: CASSLGSLGTEAFF
J gene: TRBJ1-1; D gene: -; V gene: TRBV29-1; clone size: -; CDR3 DNA: TGCAGCGTTGTACGGCAGTGGAACACTGAAGCTTTCTTT; CDR3 protein: CSVVRQWNTEAFF
J gene: TRBJ1-5; D gene: -; V gene: TRBV30; clone size: -; CDR3 DNA: TGTGCCTGGAGTGCCCGTAGCAATCAGCCCCAGCATTTT; CDR3 protein: CAWSARSNQPQHF
J gene: TRBJ2-1; D gene: TRBD2; V gene: TRBV29-1; clone size: -; CDR3 DNA: TGCAGCGTTCACATACTAGCGGGAGGGATCAATGAGCAGTTCTTC; CDR3 protein: CSVHILAGGINEQFF
J gene: TRBJ2-1; D gene: -; V gene: TRBV29-1; clone size: -; CDR3 DNA: TGCAGCGCCGGGGACTGGAAGAATGAGCAGTTCTTC; CDR3 protein: CSAGDWKNEQFF
J gene: TRBJ2-2; D gene: -; V gene: TRBV30; clone size: few; CDR3 DNA: TGTGCCTGGAGTAGGACAGGGAGGGGCACCGGGGAGCTGTTTTTT; CDR3 protein: CAWSRTGRGTGELFF
J gene: TRBJ1-2; D gene: -; V gene: TRBV30; clone size: few; CDR3 DNA: TGTGCCTGGAAGGCGCAGGGGAGGAACTATGGCTACACCTTC; CDR3 protein: CAWKAQGRNYGYTF
J gene: TRBJ1-2; D gene: -; V gene: TRBV7-2; clone size: -; CDR3 DNA: TGTGCCAGCAGCCTCCTCCGGGGCGTAGAAGGCTACACCTTC; CDR3 protein: CASSLLRGVEGYTF
J gene: TRBJ2-1; D gene: -; V gene: TRBV7-8; clone size: -; CDR3 DNA: TGTGCCAGCAGCTTAGGGTGGGGACGAAACAATGAGCAGTTCTTC; CDR3 protein: CASSLGWGRNNEQFF
J gene: TRBJ2-5; D gene: -; V gene: TRBV29-1; clone size: -; CDR3 DNA: TGCAGCGTCCCGGGCAGCCTTGGAGAGACCCAGTACTTC; CDR3 protein: CSVPGSLGETQYF
J gene: TRBJ2-1; D gene: -; V gene: TRBV11-2; clone size: -; CDR3 DNA: TGTGCCAGCAGCTTAGTGTCAGGGCGAAAGTTCTTC; CDR3 protein: CASSLVSGRKFF
J gene: TRBJ2-5; D gene: -; V gene: TRBV5-1; clone size: -; CDR3 DNA: TGCGCCAGCAGCTTGGAAGCCCTCCAAGAGACCCAGTACTTC; CDR3 protein: CASSLEALQETQYF
J gene: TRBJ1-2; D gene: -; V gene: TRBV28; clone size: -; CDR3 DNA: TGTGCCAGCGAAAGTGGGGTGAGAGGCTACACCTTC; CDR3 protein: CASESGVRGYTF
J gene: TRBJ2-2; D gene: -; V gene: TRBV29-1; clone size: once; CDR3 DNA: TGCAGCGCCCCCGGGAGAACAAACACCGGGGAGCTGTTTTTT; CDR3 protein: CSAPGRTNTGELFF
J gene: TRBJ1-1; D gene: -; V gene: TRBV28; clone size: -; CDR3 DNA: TGTGCCAGCAGTCCCCGGTACACTGAAGCTTTCTTT; CDR3 protein: CASSPRYTEAFF
J gene: TRBJ1-5; D gene: -; V gene: TRBV5-1; clone size: -; CDR3 DNA: TGCGCCAGCAGCTTGGATCAGGGGCCCCAGCATTTT; CDR3 protein: CASSLDQGPQHF
J gene: TRBJ2-7; D gene: TRBD2; V gene: TRBV27; clone size: -; CDR3 DNA: TGTGCCAGCAGTTCACCGCACACTAGCGGGATTTACGAGCAGTACTTC; CDR3 protein: CASSSPHTSGIYEQYF
J gene: TRBJ2-3; D gene: -; V gene: TRBV28; clone size: few; CDR3 DNA: TGTGCCAGCAGTCTCATGACAGGTATTGGCTCAGATACGCAGTATTTT; CDR3 protein: CASSLMTGIGSDTQYF
J gene: TRBJ2-5; D gene: -; V gene: TRBV6-5; clone size: -; CDR3 DNA: TGTGCCAGCAGTTACCGGACTCCCTTAGAGACCCAGTACTTC; CDR3 protein: CASSYRTPLETQYF
J gene: TRBJ1-5; D gene: TRBD1; V gene: TRBV29-1; clone size: -; CDR3 DNA: TGCAGCGATTCAAATGCATCCGGGACAGCAAATCAGCCCCAGCATTTT; CDR3 protein: CSDSNASGTANQPQHF
J gene: TRBJ2-7; D gene: -; V gene: TRBV28; clone size: -; CDR3 DNA: TGTGCCAGCAGTTTCAGTTACGAGCAGTACTTC; CDR3 protein: CASSFSYEQYF
J gene: TRBJ2-7; D gene: -; V gene: TRBV28; clone size: few; CDR3 DNA: TGTGCCACCACCGGGGGCAACGAGCAGTACTTC; CDR3 protein: CATTGGNEQYF
J gene: TRBJ2-1; D gene: TRBD2; V gene: TRBV28; clone size: -; CDR3 DNA: TGTGCCAGCAGGGTCGATAGCGGGACCTACAATGAGCAGTTCTTC; CDR3 protein: CASRVDSGTYNEQFF
J gene: TRBJ1-6; D gene: TRBD1; V gene: TRBV30; clone size: -; CDR3 DNA: TGTGCCTGGAACCCGGGACAGGATTCACCCCTCCACTTT; CDR3 protein: CAWNPGQDSPLHF
J gene: TRBJ1-4; D gene: -; V gene: TRBV30; clone size: once; CDR3 DNA: TGTGCCTGGAGGACTGATGCTAATGGAAAACTGTTTTTT; CDR3 protein: CAWRTDANGKLFF
J gene: TRBJ2-5; D gene: TRBD2; V gene: TRBV29-1; clone size: few; CDR3 DNA: TGCAGCGCGGGACTAGCGGGGGAGGAGACCCAGTACTTC; CDR3 protein: CSAGLAGEETQYF
J gene: TRBJ1-5; D gene: -; V gene: TRBV14; clone size: -; CDR3 DNA: TGTGCCAGCAGCCAAGGTCCAAATCAGCCCCAGCATTTT; CDR3 protein: CASSQGPNQPQHF
J gene: TRBJ2-7; D gene: -; V gene: TRBV29-1; clone size: -; CDR3 DNA: TGCAGCGTCCGCGACGGCGCGCAGTACTTC; CDR3 protein: CSVRDGAQYF
J gene: TRBJ2-6; D gene: -; V gene: TRBV25-1; clone size: few; CDR3 DNA: TGTGCCAGCAGTTTCGGGGAGTGGCTGACTTTC; CDR3 protein: CASSFGEWLTF
J gene: TRBJ1-1; D gene: -; V gene: TRBV29-1; clone size: -; CDR3 DNA: TGCAGCGTTGGCACAGGCCCCCTCACTGAAGCTTTCTTT; CDR3 protein: CSVGTGPLTEAFF
J gene: TRBJ2-2; D gene: -; V gene: TRBV30; clone size: -; CDR3 DNA: TGTGCCTGGAGTCCACGGGCGTACGGGGAGCTGTTTTTT; CDR3 protein: CAWSPRAYGELFF
J gene: TRBJ2-5; D gene: TRBD1; V gene: TRBV28; clone size: -; CDR3 DNA: TGTGCCAGCAGTTTATTGGGGACAGGGTGGCAGTACTTC; CDR3 protein: CASSLLGTGWQYF
J gene: TRBJ2-5; D gene: TRBD1; V gene: TRBV7-6; clone size: once; CDR3 DNA: TGTGCCAGCAGCTCCGTTCGACAGGGAGAGACCCAGTACTTC; CDR3 protein: CASSSVRQGETQYF
J gene: TRBJ2-5; D gene: -; V gene: TRBV4-1; clone size: -; CDR3 DNA: TGCGCCAGCAGCCAAAGGGAGACCCAGTACTTC; CDR3 protein: CASSQRETQYF
J gene: TRBJ1-1; D gene: TRBD1; V gene: TRBV29-1; clone size: few; CDR3 DNA: TGCAGCGCAAGGGGACAGGGGAACACTGAAGCTTTCTTT; CDR3 protein: CSARGQGNTEAFF
J gene: TRBJ2-1; D gene: -; V gene: TRBV20-1; clone size: -; CDR3 DNA: TGCAGTGCTGCCTCGGGGGATGAGCAGTTCTTC; CDR3 protein: CSAASGDEQFF
J gene: TRBJ1-1; D gene: -; V gene: TRBV30; clone size: -; CDR3 DNA: TGTGCCTGGAGTGGACAGCTAAACACTGAAGCTTTCTTT; CDR3 protein: CAWSGQLNTEAFF
J gene: TRBJ2-5; D gene: -; V gene: TRBV6-1; clone size: few; CDR3 DNA: TGTGCCATCAGTGAGCCCAACCTAAACAGGGAGGAAGAGACCCAGTACTTC; CDR3 protein: CAISEPNLNREEETQYF
J gene: TRBJ2-1; D gene: TRBD2; V gene: TRBV18; clone size: -; CDR3 DNA: TGTGCCAGCTCACCGCTCACTAGCGGGAGGGCCGAAGAGGAGTTCTTC; CDR3 protein: CASSPLTSGRAEEEFF
J gene: TRBJ2-3; D gene: -; V gene: TRBV29-1; clone size: -; CDR3 DNA: TGCAGCGTTGAAGATTTCAAAGGGCATACGCAGTATTTT; CDR3 protein: CSVEDFKGHTQYF